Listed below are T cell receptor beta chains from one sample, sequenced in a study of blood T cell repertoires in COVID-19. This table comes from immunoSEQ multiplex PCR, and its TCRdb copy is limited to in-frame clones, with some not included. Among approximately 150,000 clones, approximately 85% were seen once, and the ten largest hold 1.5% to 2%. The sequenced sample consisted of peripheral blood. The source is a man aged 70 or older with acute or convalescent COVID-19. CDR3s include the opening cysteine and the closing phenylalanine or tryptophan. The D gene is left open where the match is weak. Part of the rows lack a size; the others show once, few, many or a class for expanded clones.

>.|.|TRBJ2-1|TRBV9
CASSVGLAGIYNEQFF
TGTGCCAGCAGCGTAGGACTGGCGGGTATTTACAATGAGCAGTTCTTC
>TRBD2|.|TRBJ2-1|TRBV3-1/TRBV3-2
CASSLAGSSYNEQFF
TGTGCCAGCAGCCTAGCGGGGAGCTCCTACAATGAGCAGTTCTTC
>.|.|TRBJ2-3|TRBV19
CASSTPGLGKDTQYF
TGTGCCAGTAGTACCCCAGGGCTAGGTAAAGATACGCAGTATTTT
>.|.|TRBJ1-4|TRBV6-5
CASSYSQGRTEKLFF
TGTGCCAGCAGTTACTCGCAGGGGAGAACTGAAAAACTGTTTTTT
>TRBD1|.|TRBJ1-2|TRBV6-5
CASRLQGAQVGGYTF
TGTGCCAGCAGACTACAGGGGGCGCAGGTGGGCGGCTACACCTTC
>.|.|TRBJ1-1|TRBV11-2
CASSLVTVMNTEAFF
TGTGCCAGCAGCTTAGTAACAGTAATGAACACTGAAGCTTTCTTT
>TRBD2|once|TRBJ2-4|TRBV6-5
CASSYGLAGKNIQYF
TGTGCCAGCAGTTACGGACTAGCTGGCAAAAACATTCAGTACTTC
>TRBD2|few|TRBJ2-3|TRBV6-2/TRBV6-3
CASSSRLAGSTDTQYF
TGTGCCAGCAGTTCAAGACTAGCGGGAAGCACAGATACGCAGTATTTT
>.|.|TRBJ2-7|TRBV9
CASSAYHREEDEQYF
TGTGCCAGCAGCGCATACCACAGGGAAGAAGACGAGCAGTACTTC
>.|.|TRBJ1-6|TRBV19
CASSISTELRTPLHF
TGTGCCAGTAGTATATCGACAGAGTTAAGGACACCCCTCCACTTT
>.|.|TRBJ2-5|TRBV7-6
CASSLRVQETQYF
TGTGCCAGCAGCTTACGAGTGCAAGAGACCCAGTACTTC
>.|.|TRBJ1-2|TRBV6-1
CASSEAGQNYGYTF
TGTGCCAGCAGTGAGGCAGGGCAGAACTATGGCTACACCTTC
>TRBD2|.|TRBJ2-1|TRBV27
CASQDRSGSSYNEQFF
TGTGCCAGCCAAGACCGCAGCGGGAGCTCCTACAATGAGCAGTTCTTC
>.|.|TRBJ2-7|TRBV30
CAWQGSSYEQYF
TGTGCCTGGCAGGGGAGCTCCTACGAGCAGTACTTC
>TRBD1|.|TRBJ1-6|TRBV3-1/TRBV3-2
CASSLRMAGGVSPLHF
TGTGCCAGCAGCCTTAGAATGGCAGGGGGTGTATCACCCCTCCACTTT
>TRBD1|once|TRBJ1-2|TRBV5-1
CASSLAPPGQRGYTF
TGCGCCAGCAGCTTGGCCCCTCCGGGACAGAGGGGCTACACCTTC
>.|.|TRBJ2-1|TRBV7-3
CASSSRLTGNNEQFF
TGTGCCAGCAGCTCCCGACTCACAGGGAACAATGAGCAGTTCTTC
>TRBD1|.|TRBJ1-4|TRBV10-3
CAISGQGTNEKLFF
TGTGCCATCAGTGGACAGGGAACAAATGAAAAACTGTTTTTT
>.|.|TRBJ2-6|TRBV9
CASSAGSSGANVLTF
TGTGCCAGCAGCGCCGGTAGCTCTGGGGCCAACGTCCTGACTTTC
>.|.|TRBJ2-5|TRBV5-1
CASSLGTPDKETQYF
TGCGCCAGCAGCCTTGGGACTCCCGACAAAGAGACCCAGTACTTC
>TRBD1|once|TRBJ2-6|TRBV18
CASSLGGQGIPGANVLTF
TGTGCCAGCTCACTTGGAGGACAGGGTATTCCTGGGGCCAACGTCCTGACTTTC
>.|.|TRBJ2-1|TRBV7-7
CASSLAGGEQFF
TGTGCCAGCAGCTTGGCCGGGGGTGAGCAGTTCTTC
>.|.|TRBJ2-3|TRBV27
CASSTGGAPAGTQYF
TGTGCCAGCAGTACAGGGGGGGCGCCGGCTGGTACGCAGTATTTT
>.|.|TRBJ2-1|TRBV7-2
CASSLGGSDNEQFF
TGTGCCAGCAGCTTAGGAGGCAGTGACAATGAGCAGTTCTTC
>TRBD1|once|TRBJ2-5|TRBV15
CATSRRTGGTETQYF
TGTGCCACCAGCAGACGTACAGGGGGGACAGAGACCCAGTACTTC
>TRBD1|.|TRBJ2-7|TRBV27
CASGRGQGPYEQYF
TGTGCCAGCGGACGAGGACAGGGGCCCTACGAGCAGTACTTC
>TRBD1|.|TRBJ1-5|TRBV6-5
CASGDRWNQPQHF
TGTGCCAGCGGGGACAGGTGGAATCAGCCCCAGCATTTT
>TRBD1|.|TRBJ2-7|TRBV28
CASSLVGQGLSYEQYF
TGTGCCAGCAGTTTAGTGGGACAGGGTCTCTCCTACGAGCAGTACTTC
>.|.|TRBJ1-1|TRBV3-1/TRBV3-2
CASSQGGNRVDTEAFF
TGTGCCAGCAGCCAAGGCGGTAACAGGGTCGACACTGAAGCTTTCTTT
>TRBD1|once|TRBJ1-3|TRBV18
CASSPVREEGTGAPNSGNTIYF
TGTGCCAGCTCACCGGTTCGAGAAGAGGGGACAGGGGCCCCGAACTCTGGAAACACCATATATTTT
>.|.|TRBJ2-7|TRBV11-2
CASSLQGRIHEQYF
TGTGCCAGCAGCTTGCAGGGTCGGATCCACGAGCAGTACTTC
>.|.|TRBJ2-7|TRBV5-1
CASALFSQSEQYF
TGCGCCAGCGCCTTATTTAGCCAGAGCGAGCAGTACTTC
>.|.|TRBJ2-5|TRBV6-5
CASSYSSRQETQYF
TGTGCCAGCAGTTACTCAAGCCGCCAAGAGACCCAGTACTTC
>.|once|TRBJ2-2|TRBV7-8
CASSLTTGMIGGELFF
TGTGCCAGCAGCTTAACTACAGGGATGATTGGCGGGGAGCTGTTTTTT
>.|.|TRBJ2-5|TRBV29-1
CSVESAGETQYF
TGCAGCGTCGAATCAGCGGGAGAGACCCAGTACTTC
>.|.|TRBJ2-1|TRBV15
CATSRENQGLTFF
TGTGCCACCAGCAGAGAGAATCAGGGATTGACGTTCTTC
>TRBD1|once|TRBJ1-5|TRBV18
CASSWTGIAGPQHF
TGTGCCAGCTCGTGGACAGGGATAGCTGGGCCCCAGCATTTT
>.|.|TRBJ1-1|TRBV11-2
CASSSHQGTEAFF
TGTGCCAGCAGCTCCCACCAGGGAACTGAAGCTTTCTTT
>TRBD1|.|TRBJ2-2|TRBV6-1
CASSDLYGTGANTGELFF
TGTGCCAGCAGTGATCTGTACGGGACAGGAGCAAACACCGGGGAGCTGTTTTTT
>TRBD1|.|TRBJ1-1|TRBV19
CASSIPTGTGSLNTEAFF
TGTGCCAGTAGTATTCCTACCGGGACAGGGTCTCTGAACACTGAAGCTTTCTTT
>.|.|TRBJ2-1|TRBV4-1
CASSQGTGGEQFF
TGCGCCAGCAGCCAAGGGACTGGCGGGGAGCAGTTCTTC
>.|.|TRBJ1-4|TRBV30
CAWNRERREKLFF
TGTGCCTGGAACAGGGAAAGGAGGGAAAAACTGTTTTTT
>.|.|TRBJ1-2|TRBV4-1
CASSQSGTSYGYTF
TGCGCCAGCAGCCAATCAGGGACAAGTTATGGCTACACCTTC
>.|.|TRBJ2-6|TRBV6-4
CASRTDRSGANVLTF
TGTGCCAGCAGGACAGACAGGTCTGGGGCCAACGTCCTGACTTTC
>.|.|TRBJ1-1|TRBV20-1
CSASNRRAAGNTEAFF
TGCAGTGCTAGTAATAGGCGGGCCGCTGGGAACACTGAAGCTTTCTTT
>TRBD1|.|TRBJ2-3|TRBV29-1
CSFGTGTSTDTQYF
TGCAGCTTCGGGACAGGGACTAGCACAGATACGCAGTATTTT
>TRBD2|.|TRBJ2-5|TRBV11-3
CASSLGLAGGGQETQYF
TGTGCCAGCAGCTTAGGACTAGCGGGAGGAGGACAAGAGACCCAGTACTTC
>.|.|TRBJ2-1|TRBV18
CASSPDSYNEQFF
TGTGCCAGCTCACCAGACAGCTACAATGAGCAGTTCTTC
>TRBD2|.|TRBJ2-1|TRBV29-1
CSGLRRWREGRNEQFF
TGCAGCGGTCTAAGACGATGGCGGGAGGGGCGCAATGAGCAGTTCTTC
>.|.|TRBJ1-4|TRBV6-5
CASSLSRQPLNEKLFF
TGTGCCAGCAGTTTATCCCGACAGCCACTCAATGAAAAACTGTTTTTT